This passage covers 3 T cell receptor beta chains from one sample sequenced in a study of spatial heterogeneity in lung cancer. Time point here: sample taken at primary tumor resection. Unsorted whole RNA samples from tumor, nontumor lung or frozen PBMC were sequenced. TCRdb reprocessed the 5' RACE reads via MiXCR and lists one record per CDR3 protein. The sample carries approximately 40,000 distinct CDR3 sequences, roughly 13% recorded once. The source was PBMCs, collected at surgery. These receptors were obtained from a male donor with early-stage non-small cell lung cancer.

The genes are TRBV18 and TRBJ2-7; TRBD2 agrees at 7 bases. CDR1 and CDR2 from the germline V gene are KGHSH and LQKENI. The CDR3 is 14 amino acids. The ends lost 3 bases at V and 2 bases at J; junction bases unmatched: 4. The CDR3 DNA is TGTGCCAGCTCACCGTCTAGCGGCCCCTACGAGCAGTACTTC. Translated, it gives CASSPSSGPYEQYF.

In its sample, this clonotype was seen many times. The gene calls are TRBV6-1 and TRBJ2-2; TRBD1 matches 9 bases. Germline values: CDR1 MNHNS, CDR2 SASEGT. The CDR3 length is 15 residues. The V segment lost 6 bases and the J segment 1 base; nucleotides outside the gene matches: 3. DNA of the CDR3: TGTGCCAGCAGCTGGACAGGGGAGAACACCGGGGAGCTGTTTTTT. It encodes CASSWTGENTGELFF.

This clonotype showed up just a few times. The V gene is TRBV6-1, the J gene TRBJ2-3; 9 bases fit TRBD2. V lost 8 bases and J lost 1; bases outside the gene matches: 1. In germline, CDR1 is MNHNS, CDR2 SASEGT. This CDR3 is 13 amino acids long. This CDR3 is CASQREGTDTQYF. The DNA of the CDR3 is TGTGCCAGCCAGCGGGAGGGCACAGATACGCAGTATTTT.